A selection of T cell receptor beta chains follows, all from one sample in a study of response to subunit inactivated influenza vaccine. TCRdb used MiXCR to reprocess the RT-PCR reads, holding one entry per CDR3 protein. The table shows about 570,000 distinct CDR3 sequences, with 10% to 15% occurring only once. The sample consisted of PBMCs from blood, taken on the day of vaccination. These receptors were taken from a man over 45 who received an inactivated influenza vaccine. Each CDR3 is given with its conserved first and last residue. The order of the fields is J gene, V gene, D gene, clone size, CDR3 protein, CDR3 DNA. D genes are given only for firm matches. Part of the rows lack a size; the others show once, few, many or a class for expanded clones.

>TRBJ1-1|TRBV7-2|.|many
CASSPLAVGTEAFF
TGTGCCAGCAGCCCCCTGGCGGTTGGAACTGAAGCTTTCTTT
>TRBJ2-5|TRBV2|.|.
CASSEGGWYQETQYF
TGTGCCAGCAGTGAAGGGGGATGGTACCAAGAGACCCAGTACTTC
>TRBJ2-1|TRBV29-1|.|.
CSVDARSGAFDNEQFF
TGCAGCGTTGATGCTCGTTCGGGGGCCTTTGACAATGAGCAGTTCTTT
>TRBJ2-3|TRBV10-3|TRBD2|many
CAISLAGSTDTQYF
TGTGCCATCAGTTTAGCGGGGAGTACAGATACGCAGTATTTT
>TRBJ2-5|TRBV7-9|TRBD1|few
CASSLASGTGIETQYF
TGTGCCAGCAGCTTAGCATCAGGGACAGGCATAGAGACCCAGTACTTC
>TRBJ2-3|TRBV20-1|.|many
CSATGIGDTQYF
TGCAGTGCTACTGGAATAGGAGATACGCAGTATTTT
>TRBJ1-1|TRBV19|TRBD1|many
CASSPRTGTNTEAFF
TGTGCCAGTAGTCCTCGGACAGGGACGAACACTGAAGCTTTCTTT
>TRBJ2-3|TRBV18|.|few
CASSGSADTQYF
TGTGCCAGCTCCGGGAGTGCAGATACGCAGTATTTT
>TRBJ2-7|TRBV29-1|.|many
CSVVGGGGIYEQYF
TGCAGCGTTGTGGGCGGAGGTGGGATCTACGAGCAGTACTTC
>TRBJ2-3|TRBV6-5|.|few
CASSYSQGGVIVTDTQYF
TGTGCCAGCAGTTACTCGCAGGGGGGAGTGATCGTAACAGATACGCAGTATTTT
>TRBJ1-6|TRBV14|TRBD1|.
CASSQDGYRGSPLHF
TGTGCCAGCAGCCAAGATGGGTACAGGGGATCACCCCTCCACTTT
>TRBJ2-2|TRBV20-1|.|few
CSASNPAVNTGELFF
TGCAGTGCTAGTAATCCAGCGGTGAACACCGGGGAGCTGTTTTTT